The clone carrying this TCR beta chain was counted only a few times. Antigen unknown. Sample time point: sample taken at primary tumor resection. Material for sequencing was whole RNA from tumor, nontumor lung or frozen PBMC, left unsorted. The donors, 72 patients with untreated early-stage non-small cell lung cancer, provided the samples. Germline V gene lookup returns CDR1 MNHEY and CDR2 SMNVEV (reference sequence). V shed 6 bases and J shed 1 base, with 9 bases lying between them. This CDR3 is built from 13 residues. This sample is drawn from a study of spatial heterogeneity in lung cancer. Across the whole study: Alpha-chain sequences were consistently detected in smaller numbers than beta-chain sequences. Raw-read counts averaged over ten per unique TCR and UMI combination.

TCRdb reanalysed the 5' RACE reads using MiXCR and keeps one entry per CDR3 protein. The table includes about 60,000 distinct CDR3 sequences, roughly 8% detected once. Study-wide results and limits: Blood carried ubiquitous expanded tumor TCRs more at resection than follow-up.

Sequenced here: PBMCs, sampled at surgery. The chain employs TRBV27 and TRBJ1-1; no clear D. The source of this sequence is a female donor with early-stage non-small cell lung cancer. CDR3 sequence (DNA): TGTGCCAGCAGAAGGGTACCGAACACTGAAGCTTTCTTT. Translating it yields CASRRVPNTEAFF.